The next 29 T cell receptor beta chains were all read from a single sample in a study of blood T cell repertoires in COVID-19. Sequencing used immunoSEQ multiplex PCR; TCRdb keeps in-frame clones, though not all of them. This table has 45,000 or so clones, approximately 85% appearing once. Material for sequencing was peripheral blood. The receptors were sampled from a woman aged 80 or over with acute or convalescent COVID-19.

V is TRBV11-2 and J is TRBJ2-5; no firm D call. The germline CDR1 and CDR2 sequences are SGHAT and FQNNGV. This CDR3 contains 13 residues. The V end lost 0 bases, the J end lost 5 bases, and 7 bases lay between the germline ends. The CDR3 bases are TGTGCCAGCAGCTTAGAAAGAACTGAGACCCAGTACTTC. This translates into CASSLERTETQYF.

The V and J genes are TRBV5-6 and TRBJ2-2, with a tentative D call TRBD2 (6 bases). Germline CDR1 reads SGHDT; CDR2 reads YYEEEE. This CDR3 has 18 amino acids. With 1 base removed from V and 3 bases from J, the gap between germline ends came to 19 bases. The CDR3 DNA follows: TGTGCCAGCAGCTTGCCCCCGGCGGGCCCGGGGGACACCGGGGAGCTGTTTTTT. It specifies CASSLPPAGPGDTGELFF.

The rearrangement uses TRBV11-2 and TRBJ2-1; maybe TRBD1 (7 bases). The CDR3 has 17 amino acids. V was trimmed by 0 bases and J by 5 bases, leaving 17 bases between them. The germline V gene has CDR1 SGHAT and CDR2 FQNNGV. CDR3 sequence reads: CASSLEGGGFRHNEQFF. CDR3 coding DNA: TGTGCCAGCAGCTTAGAAGGAGGGGGCTTTAGACACAATGAGCAGTTCTTC.

This rearrangement joins TRBV9 to TRBJ1-1; D is perhaps TRBD1 (5 bases). CDR3 length: 15 amino acids. Trimming took 3 bases from V and 4 from J, leaving 16 bases between them. Germline CDR1 reads SGDLS; CDR2 reads YYNGEE. In DNA, the CDR3 is TGTGCCAGCAGCGCCCACATTTCCGGGGGCACTGAAGCTTTCTTT. The encoded protein is CASSAHISGGTEAFF.

This clone was seen only once. This chain links TRBV9 with TRBJ2-3, with a weak D call TRBD1 (5 bases). V dropped 4 bases and J dropped 0 bases, with 12 bases sitting between them. Germline CDR1 SGDLS, CDR2 YYNGEE. CDR3 length equals 15 residues. The DNA for the CDR3 is TGTGCCAGCAGCCCTACTTGGGGCAGCACAGATACGCAGTATTTT. This sequence encodes CASSPTWGSTDTQYF.

The chain combines TRBV28 with TRBJ2-1, with 7 bases lining up with TRBD2. The CDR3 runs 16 residues. The germline gives CDR1 MDHEN, CDR2 SYDVKM. J lost 2 bases, V lost 2 bases, and 6 bases had no gene match. Here the CDR3 DNA reads TGTGCCAGCAGTTTAAGCGGGGTTTTAGCCTACAATGAGCAGTTCTTC. This gives the protein CASSLSGVLAYNEQFF.

This clone is a singleton in its sample. The chain uses TRBV28 and TRBJ2-1; 11 positions match TRBD1. Germline V gene lookup returns CDR1 MDHEN and CDR2 SYDVKM. This CDR3 contains 14 residues. The V and J ends lost 7 bases and 8 bases, in that order; junction bases with no gene match: 7. CDR3 in amino acids: CASKRTGGRYEQFF. CDR3 sequence (DNA): TGTGCCAGCAAAAGGACAGGGGGCCGCTATGAGCAGTTCTTC.

V gene TRBV5-1 combines with J gene TRBJ2-3, with TRBD2 matching 7 bases. V lost 6 bases, J lost 8 bases, and 12 bases stayed unmatched. The germline gives CDR1 SGHRS, CDR2 YFSETQ. The CDR3 sequence is 14 residues long. The CDR3: CASIAGVGEGTQYF. CDR3 DNA sequence: TGCGCCAGCATCGCGGGAGTCGGGGAGGGTACGCAGTATTTT.

The J gene is TRBJ2-7, the V gene TRBV7-6, with TRBD2 matching over 12 bases. The CDR3 has 17 amino acids. Germline CDR1 and CDR2: SGHVS and FNYEAQ. The V gene end was trimmed by 2 bases and the J gene end by 5 bases; junction bases not matched to a gene: 10. The CDR3 loop is CASSLRLAGDGLDEQYF. CDR3 sequence (DNA): TGTGCCAGCAGCTTAAGACTAGCGGGAGATGGCTTGGACGAGCAGTACTTC.

Of note for this clone: An end of the junction differs from the germline gene, which may be a read error. The chain links TRBV7-9 to TRBJ2-3; 12 bases are a match to TRBD1. The CDR3 has 15 residues. Germline loops: CDR1 SEHNR, CDR2 FQNEAQ (reference sequence). The CDR3: CASSPGTGGTNTQYF. CDR3 in DNA: TGTGCCAGCAGCCCCGGGACAGGGGGCACAAATACGCAGTATTTT.

V and J are TRBV29-1 and TRBJ2-5, with 8 bases fitting TRBD1. Germline CDR1 reads SQVTM; CDR2 reads ANQGSEA. The CDR3 has 12 amino acids. Trimming took 3 bases from V and 4 from J; bases not matched to a gene: 1. The CDR3 region has the DNA TGCAGCGTTGATACAGGGGGAGAGACCCAGTACTTC. It translates to CSVDTGGETQYF.

CDR3 loop: CASSLARNTEAFF. In DNA form, the CDR3 reads TGTGCCAGCAGTTTAGCGAGGAACACTGAAGCTTTCTTT. This chain joins TRBV6-2 or TRBV6-3 and TRBJ1-1; D is unresolved. Trimming took 4 bases from V and 1 from J, leaving 7 bases between them. Germline V gene data show CDR1 as MNHEY and CDR2 as SVGEGT. This CDR3 comprises 13 residues.

This clone has more than one count but fewer than ten. V is TRBV2 and J is TRBJ2-7; 7 nucleotides line up with TRBD2. Germline CDR1 is SNHLY and CDR2 is FYNNEI. The V segment lost 3 bases and the J segment 6 bases; nucleotides outside the gene matches: 8. The CDR3 totals 14 residues. This CDR3 is CASSDWGGSREQYF. CDR3 nucleotide sequence: TGTGCCAGCAGTGACTGGGGGGGGTCTCGCGAGCAGTACTTC.

The genes are TRBV21-1 and TRBJ2-4; the table's D call TRBD1 went unverified against the DNA. TRBV21-1 is a recognized pseudogene. The CDR3 is 17 residues long. The CDR3 sequence is CASSTKGGTGGKNIQYF. The CDR3 DNA sequence: TGTGCCAGCAGTACTAAGGGAGGGACAGGGGGGAAAAACATTCAGTACTTC.

V gene TRBV14 combines with J gene TRBJ1-2, with 10 bases fitting TRBD1. Per the germline V gene, CDR1 is SGHDN and CDR2 is FVKESK. The CDR3 totals 16 residues. V dropped 4 bases and J dropped 8; count of bases not matched to a gene: 13. The CDR3, as DNA: TGTGCCAGCAGCCGAGCCAGGACCGGGACAGGGGTCGGCTACACCTTC. It codes for CASSRARTGTGVGYTF.

V and J are TRBV2 and TRBJ2-2; D is perhaps TRBD1 (6 bases). V gave up 6 bases and J gave up 2 bases, with 10 bases separating them. The CDR3 has 14 amino acids. From germline, CDR1 is SNHLY and CDR2 FYNNEI. CDR3 in amino acids: CASSRDINTGELFF. The CDR3 nucleotides are TGTGCCAGCAGCCGGGACATTAACACCGGGGAGCTGTTTTTT.

The V and J genes are TRBV15 and TRBJ2-1; 13 nucleotides line up with TRBD2. After removal of 6 bases from V and 6 bases from J, the junction contained 5 bases not matched to a gene. The V gene's germline CDR1 is LNHNV and CDR2 YYDKDF (reference sequence). The CDR3 sequence is 15 residues long. The CDR3 bases are TGTGCCACCAGAGATGGACTAGCGGGAGTCAATGAGCAGTTCTTC. Amino acid sequence: CATRDGLAGVNEQFF.

The chain has TRBV15 and TRBJ1-1; D is perhaps TRBD1 (5 bases). V shed 4 bases and J shed 4 bases, with 7 bases lying between them. Germline V gene lookup returns CDR1 LNHNV and CDR2 YYDKDF (reference sequence). The CDR3 runs 12 residues. The chain's CDR3 is CATSTTVTEAFF. CDR3 nucleotide sequence: TGTGCCACCAGCACGACAGTCACTGAAGCTTTCTTT.

The gene calls are TRBV6-5 and TRBJ2-2; D possibly corresponds to TRBD2 (6 bases). The CDR3 totals 12 residues. Germline V CDR1 and CDR2: MNHEY, SVGAGI. Trimming cost V 8 bases and J 6 bases, with 10 bases left between them. CDR3 bases: TGTGCCAGCTCAAGCGGGTCCGGGGAGCTGTTTTTT. The encoded protein is CASSSGSGELFF.

J is TRBJ2-7 and V is TRBV14; 10 bases align to TRBD1. CDR1 and CDR2 (germline): SGHDN, FVKESK. V lost 4 bases to trimming and J lost 1 base; unmatched junction nucleotides: 4. The CDR3 contains 15 residues. CDR3 DNA sequence: TGTGCCAGCAGCCGGGACAGGGGATCTTCCTACGAGCAGTACTTC. As protein: CASSRDRGSSYEQYF. The full variable domain, with the rest looked up from reference TRBV14 and TRBJ2-7, is EAGVTQFPSHSVIEKGQTVTLRCDPISGHDNLYWYRRVMGKEIKFLLHFVKESKQDESGMPNNRFLAERTGGTYSTLKVQPAELEDSGVYFCASSRDRGSSYEQYFGPGTRLTVT.

This chain's CDR3 is CAWIRRGGNTEAFF. CDR3 in DNA: TGTGCCTGGATCCGTCGGGGGGGAAACACTGAAGCTTTCTTT. The chain employs TRBV30 and TRBJ1-1, with TRBD1 as a possible D gene (5 bases). V lost 4 bases and J lost 2, with 14 bases in between. CDR3 length equals 14 residues. Looked up from germline, CDR1 is GTSNPN and CDR2 is SVGIG (reference sequence).

In this sample, this clone turned up once. CDR3: CASSQSLAGVEETQYF. The CDR3, as DNA: TGTGCCAGCAGCCAATCCTTAGCGGGAGTTGAAGAGACCCAGTACTTC. This rearrangement joins TRBV3-1 (or the pseudogene TRBV3-2) to TRBJ2-5; TRBD2 agrees at 9 bases. CDR1 is LGHDT and CDR2 is YNNKEL in the germline V gene (reference sequence). V shed 2 bases, J shed 3 bases, and the junction held 7 bases outside the gene matches. This CDR3 spans 16 amino acids.

This chain links TRBV2 with TRBJ2-1; 9 nucleotides align to TRBD2. V gave up 6 bases and J gave up 2 bases; unmatched junction bases: 5. The CDR3 contains 15 residues. CDR1 SNHLY and CDR2 FYNNEI come from the germline V gene. This chain's CDR3 is CASSLTSGAYNEQFF. The DNA of the CDR3 is TGTGCCAGCAGCTTGACTAGCGGAGCCTACAATGAGCAGTTCTTC. Full variable domain (remainder filled in from reference TRBV2 and TRBJ2-1): EPEVTQTPSHQVTQMGQEVILRCVPISNHLYFYWYRQILGQKVEFLVSFYNNEISEKSEIFDDQFSVERPDGSNFTLKIRSTKLEDSAMYFCASSLTSGAYNEQFFGPGTRLTVL.

The V gene is TRBV6-5, the J gene TRBJ2-2, with 9 bases lining up with TRBD2. From germline, CDR1 is MNHEY and CDR2 SVGAGI. This CDR3 is built from 15 residues. J lost 4 bases, V lost 6 bases, and 6 bases had no gene match. The DNA for the CDR3 is TGTGCCAGCAGGGCGGGGGGGCTGCGCACCGGGGAGCTGTTTTTT. Its translation: CASRAGGLRTGELFF.

The chain employs TRBV5-6 and TRBJ2-1, with 11 bases matching TRBD1. Looked up from germline, CDR1 is SGHDT and CDR2 is YYEEEE. The length of the CDR3 is 15 residues. Trimming took 3 bases from V and 4 from J; bases not matched to a gene: 3. CDR3 loop: CASSWGQGEYNEQFF. CDR3 DNA sequence: TGTGCCAGCAGCTGGGGACAGGGGGAGTACAATGAGCAGTTCTTC.

The chain joins TRBV28 to TRBJ2-1; D perhaps matches TRBD2 (6 bases). V was pared by 4 bases and J by 8 bases, with 18 bases between. Germline V gene lookup returns CDR1 MDHEN and CDR2 SYDVKM. This CDR3 contains 15 residues. In DNA form, the CDR3 reads TGTGCCAGCAGTTACCTGGAGGGCCGTTTCGATGAGCAGTTCTTC. It yields the protein CASSYLEGRFDEQFF.

This sequence joins TRBV27 and TRBJ2-2; TRBD1 matches at 9 bases. V was clipped by 4 bases and J by 0 bases; unmatched bases: 0. Germline CDR1 MNHEY, CDR2 SMNVEV (reference sequence). This CDR3 comprises 15 residues. The CDR3 loop reads CASSYRGPNTGELFF. DNA of the CDR3: TGTGCCAGCAGTTACAGGGGGCCGAACACCGGGGAGCTGTTTTTT.

This rearrangement joins TRBV2 to TRBJ1-2; 7 bases are a match to TRBD1. Trimming removed 0 bases from V and 7 bases from J; junction bases left unmatched: 5. This CDR3 spans 14 amino acids. Germline V lookup: CDR1 SNHLY, CDR2 FYNNEI. The CDR3 DNA is TGTGCCAGCAGTGAAGCGACAGGGAGCGGTGGCTACACCTTC. As protein: CASSEATGSGGYTF. Drawing the rest from reference TRBV2 and TRBJ1-2, the complete variable domain is EPEVTQTPSHQVTQMGQEVILRCVPISNHLYFYWYRQILGQKVEFLVSFYNNEISEKSEIFDDQFSVERPDGSNFTLKIRSTKLEDSAMYFCASSEATGSGGYTFGSGTRLTVV.

This clone was observed once. CDR3 sequence (DNA): TGTGCCTGGACCTACGGCGGGAGTCTAACCTACGAGCAGTACTTC. It specifies CAWTYGGSLTYEQYF. The chain employs TRBV30 and TRBJ2-7; TRBD2 agrees at 7 bases. CDR3 length equals 15 residues. The germline V gene encodes CDR1 GTSNPN and CDR2 SVGIG (reference sequence). V trimming: 4 bases; J trimming: 2 bases; junction bases outside the gene matches: 11. The variable domain in full, with the rest retrieved from reference TRBV30 and TRBJ2-7, is SQTIHQWPATLVQPVGSPLSLECTVEGTSNPNLYWYRQAAGRGLQLLFYSVGIGQISSEVPQNLSASRPQDRQFILSSKKLLLSDSGFYLCAWTYGGSLTYEQYFGPGTRLTVT.